The subject of this entry is one T cell receptor beta chain. With 0 bases removed from V and 0 bases from J, the gap between germline ends came to 6 bases. The CDR3 extends over 15 amino acids. Looked up from germline, CDR1 is MGHRA and CDR2 is YSYEKL. In the authors' methods: Scientists estimated how many nucleated cells there were by amplifying reference gene primers. Assay: immunoSEQ multiplex PCR; the TCRdb copy retains only in-frame clones and omits some. V, J and clone size are taken as reported in that table, and D and trimming were inferred from the DNA itself. The sample lists roughly 250,000 clones, approximately 79% occurring once. This entry belongs to a study of blood T cell repertoires in COVID-19. About the study: Acute and convalescent COVID-19 specimens originated in the United States, Italy and Spain. The analysed material was cDNA or gDNA that came from T cells, B-cell-depleted T cells, or PBMCs.

This chain joins TRBV4-1 and TRBJ1-3; D unresolved. The TCR was taken from a woman in her thirties or forties with active or convalescent COVID-19. The material sequenced was peripheral blood. This CDR3 is CASSQDGSSGNTIYF. CDR3 DNA sequence: TGCGCCAGCAGCCAAGATGGCAGCTCTGGAAACACCATATATTTT.